The rows below give T cell receptor beta chains drawn from one sample of a study of cytomegalovirus exposure and HLA in healthy donors. Sequenced by immunoSEQ multiplex PCR; TCRdb stores in-frame clones only, minus some. The sample shows fewer than 45,000 clones, 70% to 80% of them seen only once. Sequences were obtained from PBMCs. The receptors here all came from a woman in her 30s in good health and CMV-seropositive. CDR3s include the opening cysteine and the closing phenylalanine or tryptophan. The D gene is left open where the match is weak. The listing skips clone size in some rows; elsewhere it reads once, few, many or a size class.

v_call	d_call	j_call	clone_size	cdr3_aa
TRBV5-6	-	TRBJ1-6	-	CASSLVPEGPAPLHF
TRBV7-6	TRBD1	TRBJ2-7	-	CASSYGQGVYEQYF
TRBV2	-	TRBJ1-4	-	CASRFRGGNEKLFF
TRBV27	TRBD2	TRBJ2-1	few	CASSSLGLNNEQFF
TRBV27	-	-	-	CASSFGGEGEQYF
TRBV6-6	TRBD1	TRBJ2-7	-	CASRYSGQYLDEQYF
TRBV7-2	TRBD1	TRBJ2-1	-	CASSPQQGVYEQFF
TRBV6-4	TRBD1	TRBJ1-1	-	CASRPLGQGSEAFF
TRBV7-9	TRBD1	TRBJ1-1	-	CASSSPGQDTEAFF
TRBV6-1	TRBD1	TRBJ1-1	-	CASRTGFAEAFF
TRBV28	-	TRBJ1-2	-	CASSFKATVSYGYTF
TRBV5-8	-	TRBJ1-1	-	CASTWIVGRYRNTEAFF
TRBV5-6	-	TRBJ2-5	-	CASSLRGTQETQYF
TRBV10-3	-	TRBJ1-4	-	CAISDRDNKLFF
TRBV18	-	TRBJ1-2	-	CASSPPRFYGYTF
TRBV5-1	TRBD1	TRBJ2-2	-	CASKQGTNTGELFF
TRBV7-9	TRBD1	TRBJ1-2	once	CASSSLDREAYGYTF
TRBV14	-	TRBJ2-2	-	CASSGGNTGELFF